A single sample gave rise to the 10 T cell receptor beta chains below, sequenced in a study of cytomegalovirus exposure and HLA in healthy donors. This PCR relied on a set of 60 Vbeta primers and 13 Jbeta primers. Assay used: immunoSEQ multiplex PCR; TCRdb lists only in-frame clones, some missing. Of about 110,000 clones listed, roughly 13% are singletons. The sequenced material came from PBMCs. Receptor source: a man in his forties in good health and CMV-seropositive.

The chain uses TRBV10-3 and TRBJ2-1; 10 bases align to TRBD2. The germline CDR1 and CDR2 sequences are ENHRY and SYGVKD. The CDR3 is 13 residues long. Germline trimming cut 10 bases from V and 4 bases from J; bases unmatched to any gene: 4. The CDR3 nucleotides read TGTGCCACAGCGGGAGGGCCGTACAATGAGCAGTTCTTC. It is translated as CATAGGPYNEQFF.

The chain links TRBV14 to TRBJ2-1; 12 nucleotides match TRBD2. This CDR3 region has 15 residues. Germline-derived CDR1 and CDR2 are SGHDN and FVKESK. The trim removed 0 bases at V and 10 bases at J, leaving 4 bases unmatched. CDR3 nucleotides: TGTGCCAGCAGCCAAGAGGGCCTAGCGGGAGGGGAGCAGTTCTTC. It yields the protein CASSQEGLAGGEQFF.

This chain joins TRBV18 and TRBJ1-2; 7 bases line up with TRBD1. CDR1 KGHSH and CDR2 LQKENI come from the germline V gene. V shed 4 bases and J 4 bases; nucleotides not matched to a gene: 9. The CDR3 is 15 residues long. Here the CDR3 DNA reads TGTGCCAGCTCACGGGACAGTAATCTACCCTATGGCTACACCTTC. As protein: CASSRDSNLPYGYTF.

The chain recombines TRBV19 with TRBJ1-2; 7 nucleotides align to TRBD1. The CDR3 spans 14 residues. With V trimmed by 11 bases and J by 1 base, 10 bases remained unmatched. CDR1 LNHDA and CDR2 SQIVND come from the germline V gene (reference sequence). The CDR3: CAASVTGINYGYTF. The CDR3, as DNA: TGTGCCGCTTCCGTGACAGGGATTAACTATGGCTACACCTTC.

The chain links TRBV30 to TRBJ2-7; D might be TRBD1 (6 bases). Germline loops: CDR1 GTSNPN, CDR2 SVGIG (reference sequence). V was clipped by 4 bases and J by 5 bases, with 15 bases between them. The CDR3 sequence is 13 residues long. Here the CDR3 reads CAWNTQGVNEQYF. In DNA form, the CDR3 reads TGTGCCTGGAATACACAGGGTGTGAACGAGCAGTACTTC. Filled out from reference TRBV30 and TRBJ2-7, the complete variable domain reads SQTIHQWPATLVQPVGSPLSLECTVEGTSNPNLYWYRQAAGRGLQLLFYSVGIGQISSEVPQNLSASRPQDRQFILSSKKLLLSDSGFYLCAWNTQGVNEQYFGPGTRLTVT.

This clone was picked up a small number of times. Within the sample, other DNA sequences also encode this same CDR3. The rearrangement joins TRBV30 to TRBJ2-5; D gene ambiguous. From germline, CDR1 is GTSNPN and CDR2 SVGIG (reference sequence). Between the trimmed V and J ends, which lost 0 bases and 5 bases, there was a span of 13 bases. The CDR3 contains 14 residues. This CDR3 reads CAWSVSPPRETQYF. The CDR3 DNA reads TGTGCCTGGAGTGTATCCCCACCGCGGGAGACCCAGTACTTC.

The chain combines TRBV27 with TRBJ1-2; TRBD1 matches 8 bases. V shed 3 bases, J shed 7 bases, and the junction held 4 bases outside the gene matches. CDR3 size: 13 residues. Per germline, CDR1 MNHEY and CDR2 SMNVEV (reference sequence). CDR3 coding DNA: TGTGCCAGCAGTTTCCTGGGACAGGCTGGCTACACCTTC. It translates to CASSFLGQAGYTF.

This rearrangement joins TRBV9 to TRBJ2-3, with 12 bases fitting TRBD2. The CDR3 runs 18 residues. Germline lookup yields CDR1 SGDLS and CDR2 YYNGEE. V trimming: 3 bases; J trimming: 6 bases; junction bases outside the gene matches: 14. CDR3 bases: TGTGCCAGCAGCGCCCTAGGTGGGACTAGCGGGCACAGTGATACGCAGTATTTT. The encoded protein is CASSALGGTSGHSDTQYF.

The gene calls are TRBV7-8 and TRBJ2-7, with 8 nucleotides matching TRBD1. The germline CDR1 and CDR2 sequences are SGHVS and FQNEAQ. J gave up 3 bases and V 5 bases, and 3 bases lay outside the gene matches. The CDR3 sequence is 13 residues long. The CDR3 region is CASSAQGVYEQYF. The CDR3 nucleotides are TGTGCCAGCAGCGCACAGGGGGTCTACGAGCAGTACTTC.

V gene TRBV27 combines with J gene TRBJ2-7; 8 bases are a match to TRBD2. The V gene end was trimmed by 3 bases and the J gene end by 6 bases; junction bases not matched to a gene: 4. This CDR3 is 13 amino acids long. Germline V gene lookup returns CDR1 MNHEY and CDR2 SMNVEV (reference sequence). The DNA for the CDR3 is TGTGCCAGCAGTTTCGGGGGGGAAGGCGAGCAGTACTTC. It encodes CASSFGGEGEQYF.